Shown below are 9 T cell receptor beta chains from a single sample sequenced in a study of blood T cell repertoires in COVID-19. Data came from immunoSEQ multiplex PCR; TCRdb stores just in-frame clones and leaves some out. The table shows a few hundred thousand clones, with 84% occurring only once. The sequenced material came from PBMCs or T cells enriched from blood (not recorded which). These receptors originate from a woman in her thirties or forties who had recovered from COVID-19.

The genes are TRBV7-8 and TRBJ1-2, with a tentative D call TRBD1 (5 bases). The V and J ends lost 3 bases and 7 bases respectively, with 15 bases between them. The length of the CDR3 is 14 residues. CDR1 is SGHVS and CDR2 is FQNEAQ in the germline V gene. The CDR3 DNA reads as TGTGCCAGCAGCTTGAATCAGGGAGGCTCTGGCTACACCTTC. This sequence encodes CASSLNQGGSGYTF.

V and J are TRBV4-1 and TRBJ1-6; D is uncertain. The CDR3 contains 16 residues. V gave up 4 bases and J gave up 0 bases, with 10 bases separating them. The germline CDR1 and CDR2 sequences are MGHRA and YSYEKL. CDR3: CASSLTQSSYNSPLHF. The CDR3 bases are TGCGCCAGCAGCCTAACACAGAGCTCCTATAATTCACCCCTCCACTTT.

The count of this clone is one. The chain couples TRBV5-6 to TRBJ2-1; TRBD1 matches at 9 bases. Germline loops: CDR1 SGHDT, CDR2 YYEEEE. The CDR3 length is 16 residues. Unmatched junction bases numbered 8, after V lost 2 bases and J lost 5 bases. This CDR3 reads CASSLPGQGIHNEQFF. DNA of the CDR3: TGTGCCAGCAGCTTACCGGGACAGGGAATCCACAATGAGCAGTTCTTC.

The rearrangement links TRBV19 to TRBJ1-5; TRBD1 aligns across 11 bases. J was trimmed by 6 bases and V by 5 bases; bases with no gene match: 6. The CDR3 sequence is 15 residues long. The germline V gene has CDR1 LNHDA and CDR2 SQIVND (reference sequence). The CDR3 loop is CASSARTGGSQPQHF. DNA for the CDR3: TGTGCCAGTAGTGCCCGGACAGGGGGCAGTCAGCCCCAGCATTTT.

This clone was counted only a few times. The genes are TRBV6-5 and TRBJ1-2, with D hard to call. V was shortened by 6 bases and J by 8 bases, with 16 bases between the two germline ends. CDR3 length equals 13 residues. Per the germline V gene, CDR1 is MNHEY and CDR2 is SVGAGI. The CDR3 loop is CASSPETRGGYTF. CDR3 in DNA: TGTGCCAGCAGCCCCGAAACTCGGGGAGGCTACACCTTC.

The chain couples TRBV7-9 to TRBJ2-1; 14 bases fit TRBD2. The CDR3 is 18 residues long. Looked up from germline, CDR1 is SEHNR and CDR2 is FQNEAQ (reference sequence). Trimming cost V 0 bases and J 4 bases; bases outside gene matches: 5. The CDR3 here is CASSLAGGLAGVYNEQFF. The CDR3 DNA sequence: TGTGCCAGCAGCTTAGCAGGGGGACTAGCGGGAGTATACAATGAGCAGTTCTTC. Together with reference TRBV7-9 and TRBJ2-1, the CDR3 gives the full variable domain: DTGVSQNPRHKITKRGQNVTFRCDPISEHNRLYWYRQTLGQGPEFLTYFQNEAQLEKSRLLSDRFSAERPKGSFSTLEIQRTEQGDSAMYLCASSLAGGLAGVYNEQFFGPGTRLTVL.

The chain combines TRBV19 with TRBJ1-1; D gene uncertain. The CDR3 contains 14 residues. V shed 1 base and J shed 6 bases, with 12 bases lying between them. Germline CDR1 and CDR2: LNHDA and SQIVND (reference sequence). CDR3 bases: TGTGCCAGTAGTATAGCGGGAGGCAGGCCTGAAGCTTTCTTT. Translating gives CASSIAGGRPEAFF.

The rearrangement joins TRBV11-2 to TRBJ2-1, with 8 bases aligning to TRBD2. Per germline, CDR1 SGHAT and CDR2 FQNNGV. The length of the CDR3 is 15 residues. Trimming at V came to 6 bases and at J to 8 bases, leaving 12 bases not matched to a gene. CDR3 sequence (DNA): TGTGCCAGCAGGAAAAATAGCGGGAAGACGGATGAGCAGTTCTTC. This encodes CASRKNSGKTDEQFF. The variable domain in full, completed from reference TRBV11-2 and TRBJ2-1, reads EAGVAQSPRYKIIEKRQSVAFWCNPISGHATLYWYQQILGQGPKLLIQFQNNGVVDDSQLPKDRFSAERLKGVDSTLKIQPAKLEDSAVYLCASRKNSGKTDEQFFGPGTRLTVL.

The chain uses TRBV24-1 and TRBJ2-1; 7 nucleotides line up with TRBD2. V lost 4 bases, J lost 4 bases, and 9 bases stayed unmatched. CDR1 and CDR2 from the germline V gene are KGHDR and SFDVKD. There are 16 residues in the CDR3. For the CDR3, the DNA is TGTGCCACCAGTGACCATCTAGCGGACATTTACAATGAGCAGTTCTTC. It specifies CATSDHLADIYNEQFF.